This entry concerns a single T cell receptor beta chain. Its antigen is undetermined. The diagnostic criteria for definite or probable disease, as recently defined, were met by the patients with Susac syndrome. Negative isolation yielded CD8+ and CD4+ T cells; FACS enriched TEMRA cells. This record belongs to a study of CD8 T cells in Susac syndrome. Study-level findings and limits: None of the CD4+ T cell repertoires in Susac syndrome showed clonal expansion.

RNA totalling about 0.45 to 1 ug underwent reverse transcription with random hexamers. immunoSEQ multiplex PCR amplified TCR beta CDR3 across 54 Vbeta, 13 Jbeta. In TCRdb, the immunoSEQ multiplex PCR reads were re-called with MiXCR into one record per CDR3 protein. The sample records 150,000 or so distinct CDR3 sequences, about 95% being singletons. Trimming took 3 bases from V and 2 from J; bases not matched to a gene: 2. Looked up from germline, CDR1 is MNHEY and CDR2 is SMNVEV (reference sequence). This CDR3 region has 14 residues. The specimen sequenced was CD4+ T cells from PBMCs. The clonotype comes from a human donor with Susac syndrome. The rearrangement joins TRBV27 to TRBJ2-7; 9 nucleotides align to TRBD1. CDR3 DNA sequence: TGTGCCAGCAGTTTCGGGACAGGGACCTACGAGCAGTACTTC. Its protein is CASSFGTGTYEQYF.